Shown below are 26 T cell receptor beta chains from a single sample sequenced in a study of blood T cells in healthy people across ages. Sample-barcoded 5' priming and a J-beta primer mix drove a second PCR of roughly 6 to 12 cycles. Each CDR3 protein gets one entry after TCRdb re-called the 5' RACE reads with MiXCR. The sample lists about 1.7 million distinct CDR3 sequences; over 25% were seen once. The sequencing input was blood. The source of these receptors is a woman aged 25 to 39 in good health.

In DNA, the CDR3 is TGCAGTGCTAGAGACGCCGGGACTAGCGGCAATGAGCAGTTCTTC. Its translation is CSARDAGTSGNEQFF. The chain links TRBV20-1 to TRBJ2-1; 11 nucleotides match TRBD2. Germline V gene data show CDR1 as DFQATT and CDR2 as SNEGSKA (reference sequence). Germline trimming cut 0 bases from V and 6 bases from J; bases unmatched to any gene: 4. The CDR3 sequence is 15 residues long.

This clonotype was seen at least ten times. CDR3 protein: CASSLRTLNTEAFF. CDR3 in DNA: TGCGCCAGCAGCTTGAGGACCCTGAACACTGAAGCTTTCTTT. The rearrangement uses TRBV5-1 and TRBJ1-1; D remains ambiguous. Germline lookup yields CDR1 SGHRS and CDR2 YFSETQ. Trimming removed 1 base from V and 0 bases from J, with 7 bases in between. CDR3 length equals 14 residues.

The table lists this clonotype with a few counts. The junction differs from germline at one of its ends, possibly a read error. The CDR3 sequence: CASGFVGRTSRDTQYF. In DNA form, the CDR3 reads TGCGCCAGCGGCTTTGTGGGCCGAACCTCGAGGGATACGCAGTATTTT. V gene TRBV5-1 combines with J gene TRBJ2-3; no definite D call. The CDR3 has 16 amino acids. Germline V gene lookup returns CDR1 SGHRS and CDR2 YFSETQ.

V is TRBV14 and J is TRBJ2-7, with a tentative D call TRBD1 (6 bases). The germline V gene encodes CDR1 SGHDN and CDR2 FVKESK. V shed 5 bases and J shed 4 bases, with 15 bases lying between them. This CDR3 comprises 14 residues. The CDR3: CASSVGQTLYEQYF. CDR3 nucleotides: TGTGCCAGCAGCGTTGGACAGACCTTATACGAGCAGTACTTC. Full variable domain (outside the CDR3, taken from reference TRBV14 and TRBJ2-7): EAGVTQFPSHSVIEKGQTVTLRCDPISGHDNLYWYRRVMGKEIKFLLHFVKESKQDESGMPNNRFLAERTGGTYSTLKVQPAELEDSGVYFCASSVGQTLYEQYFGPGTRLTVT.

This clonotype showed up many times. This chain uses TRBV27 with TRBJ2-4; D is uncertain. Germline-derived CDR1 and CDR2 are MNHEY and SMNVEV (reference sequence). Trimming took 6 bases from V and 1 from J, leaving 13 bases between them. CDR3 length: 15 amino acids. In nucleotides, the CDR3 is TGTGCCAGCAGCCATCTGACTGGTGCCAAAAACATTCAGTACTTC. Translating it yields CASSHLTGAKNIQYF.

This chain connects TRBV28 to TRBJ1-5; D remains unclear. V lost 5 bases and J 1 base, leaving 18 bases between the germline ends. The CDR3 has 17 residues. Germline V gene data show CDR1 as MDHEN and CDR2 as SYDVKM. The CDR3 is CASSKAPIKGSNQPQHF. As DNA, the CDR3 is TGTGCCAGCAGTAAAGCCCCTATCAAGGGCAGCAATCAGCCCCAGCATTTT.

In this sample, this clonotype turned up many times. The V and J genes are TRBV10-2 and TRBJ2-1; D tentatively fits TRBD1 or TRBD2 (5 bases each). V shed 7 bases and J shed 1 base, with 14 bases lying between them. CDR1 and CDR2 (germline): WSHSY, SAAADI. CDR3 size: 15 residues. Here the CDR3 reads CASIAGTGSYNEQFF. CDR3 in DNA: TGCGCCAGCATTGCCGGGACCGGATCCTACAATGAGCAGTTCTTC.

The chain is built from TRBV28 and TRBJ1-5, with a weak D call TRBD1 (6 bases). Per germline, CDR1 MDHEN and CDR2 SYDVKM. This CDR3 spans 15 amino acids. V gave up 5 bases and J gave up 6 bases, with 17 bases separating them. The DNA of the CDR3 is TGTGCCAGCAGTCTGCTAACAGGGCCTATTCAGCCCCAGCATTTT. Amino acids: CASSLLTGPIQPQHF.

This clonotype was detected a few times. The chain employs TRBV14 and TRBJ2-6; D gene ambiguous. The CDR3 consists of 16 residues. Germline values: CDR1 SGHDN, CDR2 FVKESK. Trimming took 4 bases from V and 0 from J, leaving 10 bases between them. This CDR3 reads CASSRTRSSGANVLTF. For the CDR3, the DNA is TGTGCCAGCAGCCGAACCCGAAGCTCTGGGGCCAACGTCCTGACTTTC.

The chain recombines TRBV14 with TRBJ1-2, with D possibly TRBD1 on 5 matching bases. The CDR3 spans 13 residues. CDR1 is SGHDN, CDR2 FVKESK, per germline. V lost 1 base, J lost 8 bases, and 11 bases lay in between. The CDR3 DNA is TGTGCCAGCAGCCAAGGTCGAGGGGACGGCTACACCTTC. Translating it yields CASSQGRGDGYTF.

Remarks on this clonotype: This may stem from a read error, because a much larger clone lies one nucleotide away. The chain links TRBV27 to TRBJ1-2; a weak D match, TRBD1 (5 bases). In germline, CDR1 is MNHEY, CDR2 SMNVEV (reference sequence). The ends were cut back, 4 bases at V and 2 bases at J, with 11 bases in the middle. CDR3 length: 14 residues. DNA for the CDR3: TGTGCCAGCAGTTCCAGGGTGAAGAACTATGGCTACACCTTC. Amino acids: CASSSRVKNYGYTF.

This clonotype was recorded at least ten times. The chain joins TRBV29-1 to TRBJ2-4, with D perhaps assigned TRBD1 or TRBD2 (5 bases each). The V end lost 5 bases, the J end lost 8 bases, and 19 bases lay between the germline ends. The CDR3 is 14 amino acids. CDR1 and CDR2 from the germline V gene are SQVTM and ANQGSEA. The CDR3 here is CSVLGGREGDIQYF. For the CDR3, the DNA is TGCAGCGTTCTAGGAGGCAGGGAAGGTGACATTCAGTACTTC.

This clonotype turned up a few times. This may stem from a read error, because a much larger clone lies one nucleotide away. V and J are TRBV29-1 and TRBJ1-1, with D tentatively TRBD1 (5 bases). The CDR3 length is 15 residues. From germline, CDR1 is SQVTM and CDR2 ANQGSEA. Trimming shortened V by 6 bases and J by 2 bases, and 19 bases separated the two germline ends. Written as DNA, the CDR3 is TGCAGCGTCCCCAGCGGGGGGTCCCGCAACACTGAAGCTTTCTTT. Encoded protein: CSVPSGGSRNTEAFF. The whole variable domain, filled in from reference TRBV29-1 and TRBJ1-1, reads SAVISQKPSRDICQRGTSLTIQCQVDSQVTMMFWYRQQPGQSLTLIATANQGSEATYESGFVIDKFPISRPNLTFSTLTVSNMSPEDSSIYLCSVPSGGSRNTEAFFGQGTRLTVV.

The V gene is TRBV9, the J gene TRBJ2-1; D possibly uses TRBD1 or TRBD2 (5 bases each). Trimming shortened V by 0 bases and J by 10 bases, and 11 bases separated the two germline ends. The CDR3 has 13 residues. Germline assignment: CDR1 SGDLS and CDR2 YYNGEE. Here the CDR3 DNA reads TGTGCCAGCAGCGTAGCGGGGACCTACGAGCAGTTCTTC. Its protein is CASSVAGTYEQFF.

The chain employs TRBV3-1 and TRBJ2-7; possibly TRBD1 for D (6 bases). Germline CDR1 LGHDT, CDR2 YNNKEL (reference sequence). The CDR3 loop spans 11 amino acids. Between the trimmed V and J ends, which lost 1 base and 8 bases, there was a span of 6 bases. The CDR3 loop is CASSQGDKQYF. CDR3 DNA sequence: TGTGCCAGCAGCCAAGGGGACAAGCAGTACTTC.

In this sample, this clonotype turned up a few times. The chain joins TRBV3-1 to TRBJ2-1; D ambiguous. This CDR3 is built from 15 residues. Germline V gene sequence: CDR1 LGHDT, CDR2 YNNKEL (reference sequence). The V gene lost 1 base and the J gene lost 6 bases, with 13 bases spanning the gap. For the CDR3, the DNA is TGTGCCAGCAGCCAAGGAACCGGATCGCCCAATGAGCAGTTCTTC. Its protein is CASSQGTGSPNEQFF.

This chain connects TRBV30 to TRBJ2-1, with unresolved D. Germline V gene sequence: CDR1 GTSNPN, CDR2 SVGIG (reference sequence). CDR3 size: 11 residues. Trimming removed 2 bases at V and 10 bases at J, with 9 bases between. CDR3 sequence reads: CAWSLSPEQFF. The CDR3 region has the DNA TGTGCCTGGAGTCTATCGCCGGAGCAGTTCTTC.

On this clonotype: A much bigger clone sits one base away, suggesting this may be a read error. The chain combines TRBV7-2 with TRBJ2-7; D tentatively reads TRBD1 or TRBD2 (5 bases each). With 5 bases removed from V and 4 bases from J, the gap between germline ends came to 12 bases. This CDR3 contains 13 residues. Germline lookup yields CDR1 SGHTA and CDR2 FQGNSA. CDR3 sequence: CASSRDQLYEQYF. The CDR3 DNA is TGTGCCAGCAGCCGGGACCAACTTTACGAGCAGTACTTC.

The V and J genes are TRBV28 and TRBJ1-5; possibly TRBD1 for D (5 bases). In germline, CDR1 is MDHEN, CDR2 SYDVKM. V was pared by 5 bases and J by 7 bases, with 15 bases between. The CDR3 length is 14 residues. CDR3 in DNA: TGTGCCAGCAGTCCCCGACAGAGGAAGCAGCCCCAGCATTTT. Translated, it gives CASSPRQRKQPQHF.

This chain connects TRBV6-5 to TRBJ2-1; TRBD1 is a possible D gene (6 bases). This CDR3 has 14 residues. V was cut by 5 bases and J by 2 bases, with 10 bases left in between. Germline CDR1 is MNHEY and CDR2 is SVGAGI. The CDR3 nucleotides read TGTGCCAGCAGTACCCGGACAGCCTACAATGAGCAGTTCTTC. Amino acid sequence: CASSTRTAYNEQFF.

J is TRBJ1-1 and V is TRBV7-9; the D gene is possibly TRBD1 (5 bases). V lost 5 bases and J lost 3, with 22 bases in between. The CDR3 has 17 residues. Germline CDR1 is SEHNR and CDR2 is FQNEAQ (reference sequence). This CDR3 is CASSPGHVTIRDTEAFF. CDR3 nucleotide sequence: TGTGCCAGCAGCCCAGGACACGTTACTATTAGGGACACTGAAGCTTTCTTT. Looking up the rest from reference TRBV7-9 and TRBJ1-1 gives the full variable domain: DTGVSQNPRHKITKRGQNVTFRCDPISEHNRLYWYRQTLGQGPEFLTYFQNEAQLEKSRLLSDRFSAERPKGSFSTLEIQRTEQGDSAMYLCASSPGHVTIRDTEAFFGQGTRLTVV.

There are a few counts of this clonotype. V gene TRBV9 combines with J gene TRBJ1-2; 7 nucleotides match TRBD1. The germline CDR1 and CDR2 sequences are SGDLS and YYNGEE. This CDR3 region has 14 residues. J gave up 6 bases and V 5 bases, and 10 bases lay outside the gene matches. CDR3 protein: CASRNQGVDHGYTF. Here the CDR3 DNA reads TGTGCCAGCAGGAATCAGGGGGTCGATCATGGCTACACCTTC.

This clonotype came up a few times. The rearrangement joins TRBV5-1 to TRBJ1-1; D might be TRBD1 (5 bases). The CDR3 runs 14 residues. V was cut by 0 bases and J by 7 bases, with 13 bases left in between. CDR1 is SGHRS, CDR2 YFSETQ, per germline. The CDR3 coding sequence is TGCGCCAGCAGCTTGGTGGGGCCCAATAATGAAGCTTTCTTT. Protein product: CASSLVGPNNEAFF.

V gene TRBV29-1 combines with J gene TRBJ2-2; tentative D call: TRBD2 (5 bases). The CDR3 runs 11 residues. Germline loops: CDR1 SQVTM, CDR2 ANQGSEA. V shed 4 bases and J shed 6 bases, with 6 bases lying between them. CDR3 coding DNA: TGCAGCGTTGGGGAGTCCGGGGAGCTGTTTTTT. Residues: CSVGESGELFF.

This clonotype was observed a handful of times. The gene calls are TRBV29-1 and TRBJ1-6; weak D call: TRBD1 (5 bases). Trimming left V 0 bases short and J 3 bases short, with 12 bases between. The germline V gene has CDR1 SQVTM and CDR2 ANQGSEA. The CDR3 is made up of 16 amino acids. The CDR3 DNA reads as TGCAGCGTTGAAGAGCCGGGGGAAATCTATAATTCACCCCTCCACTTT. Amino acid sequence: CSVEEPGEIYNSPLHF. Supplemented by reference TRBV29-1 and TRBJ1-6, the full variable domain reads SAVISQKPSRDICQRGTSLTIQCQVDSQVTMMFWYRQQPGQSLTLIATANQGSEATYESGFVIDKFPISRPNLTFSTLTVSNMSPEDSSIYLCSVEEPGEIYNSPLHFGNGTRLTVT.

A note on this clonotype: A much larger clone differs by one base, so this may be a read error. In nucleotides, the CDR3 is TGTGCCAGCAGCCGGGGGTTTAGGCAGCAGTACTTC. Its translation is CASSRGFRQQYF. The chain links TRBV7-2 to TRBJ2-5; D might be TRBD2 (6 bases). Deletions cut 5 bases from V and 11 bases from J, with 15 bases between. CDR3 length equals 12 residues. CDR1 and CDR2 (germline): SGHTA, FQGNSA.